The subject of this entry is one T cell receptor (beta chain). Assay used: immunoSEQ multiplex PCR; TCRdb lists only in-frame clones, some missing. The sample holds roughly 330,000 clones, about nine tenths seen once. These data come from a study of cytomegalovirus exposure and HLA in healthy donors. This CDR3 region has 15 residues. Germline lookup yields CDR1 MDHEN and CDR2 SYDVKM. The junction had 8 bases not matched to a gene; V was cut back by 4 bases and J by 3 bases. This chain uses TRBV28 with TRBJ1-1; 7 bases are shared with TRBD1. The receptor comes from a woman under 40 in good health and CMV-seropositive. What was sequenced was PBMCs. In nucleotides, the CDR3 is TGTGCCAGCAGTTCCGAAGGGGACAGATACACTGAAGCTTTCTTT. Protein: CASSSEGDRYTEAFF.